This T cell receptor (beta chain) was captured in a study of blood T cell repertoires in COVID-19 (dated by TCRdb to 2019 to 2021). In terms of the full investigation: The collaborator samples originated in the United States, Italy and Spain and spanned the acute and convalescent phases of COVID-19. Nearly every sample came with metadata listing a de-identified subject ID, COVID-19 status, age in years and sex. The material from the prospective study consisted of cDNA or gDNA derived from T cells, B-cell-depleted T cells, or PBMCs. Samples were obtained from the ongoing ImmuneRACE study (first 160 participants) and from over 1,000 subjects provided by 6 global collaborators. The repertoires were made available in a free public database intended to serve as a resource for research on the immune response to SARS-CoV-2. Where HLA class I and class II types were available, the types were taken from metadata supplied by the sample provider, not from assay-based typing. The dataset comprised deeply sampled blood TCRbeta repertoires from subjects exposed to, actively infected with, or recovered from COVID-19. Results and caveats for the whole study, not just this receptor: How much clinical and demographic metadata was included differed by source and by participant, and the metadata was provided uncurated.

Collaborating institutions collected whole blood in K2EDTA tubes following their own protocols. For TCRbeta analysis, collaborators shipped samples as frozen whole blood, isolated PBMCs, or DNA extracted from either of those sample types. Note on this clone: Its binding antigen is unknown. No much larger clone exists at a distance of one base, and base qualities are not known.

TCRbeta CDR3 regions were amplified from genomic DNA using the immunoSEQ Assay, a bias-controlled multiplex PCR. Regarding the original processing steps: The number of nucleated cells in each sample was estimated by amplification of reference gene primers within the assay. To quantify the absolute abundance of each unique TCRbeta CDR3 rearrangement, sequence reads were collapsed and filtered. For each sample, productive Simpson clonality was calculated by taking the square root of Simpson's diversity index across productive rearrangements. Here the immuneACCESS table is served through TCRdb, limited to in-frame sequences with V and J called. Missing clones are a known gap in these copies; in checked studies unresolved V genes cover under half, and the rest lacks a known reason. The V and J calls and the clone size are those of that table, but D and trimming were determined from the DNA. Across this sample there are about 120,000 clones, with less than 95% seen only once. The top ten clonotypes cover approximately 1.9% of the sample.

The clonotype comes from a human donor with active COVID-19. The donor label of this sample is uncertain. What was sequenced was peripheral blood.

The CDR3 here reads CASSPFDRGLTEAFF. Here is the DNA: TGCGCCAGCAGCCCATTTGACAGGGGGCTTACTGAAGCTTTCTTT. The rearranged segments are TRBV5-1 and TRBJ1-1, with 10 central nucleotides matching TRBD1. The CDR3 spans 15 residues, from the cysteine through the phenylalanine. The retained sequence is limited to the CDR3, 45 bases, with the frame set at the first base. Germline trimming amounts to 4 bases on V and 5 bases on J, with 8 as the count of junction bases outside the gene matches. Via the germline V gene, CDR1 is SGHRS and CDR2 YFSETQ.